Below, 29 T cell receptor beta chains from the same sample are listed, as sequenced in a study of response to subunit inactivated influenza vaccine. One entry per CDR3 protein results from TCRdb running MiXCR on the RT-PCR reads. The data contain approximately 500,000 distinct CDR3 sequences, 10% to 15% of them singletons. Specimen: PBMCs from blood, collected roughly 45 days after vaccination. All receptors come from a man aged 50 or older who received an inactivated influenza vaccine.

This clonotype was seen ten or more times. The rearrangement uses TRBV29-1 and TRBJ2-3; maybe TRBD1 (6 bases). Deletions cut 4 bases from V and 5 bases from J, with 13 bases between. Germline lookup yields CDR1 SQVTM and CDR2 ANQGSEA. The CDR3 sequence is 13 residues long. The CDR3 bases are TGCAGCGTTGTACCGGGACAAAAAGATACGCAGTATTTT. This sequence encodes CSVVPGQKDTQYF.

The CDR3 loop is CSASRTIRGEAFF. The CDR3 DNA is TGCAGTGCTAGCCGCACGATCAGGGGTGAAGCTTTCTTT. The J gene is TRBJ1-1, the V gene TRBV20-1; perhaps TRBD1 as D (6 bases). CDR1 is DFQATT, CDR2 SNEGSKA, per germline (reference sequence). CDR3 length equals 13 residues. With 3 bases removed from V and 7 bases from J, the gap between germline ends came to 15 bases.

This clonotype occurred many times. The J gene is TRBJ2-7, the V gene TRBV11-2, with a possible D match to TRBD2 (6 bases). Germline V gene lookup returns CDR1 SGHAT and CDR2 FQNNGV. This CDR3 region has 14 residues. V was trimmed by 1 base and J by 4 bases, leaving 11 bases between them. The CDR3 loop is CASSLVAGWYEQYF. CDR3 DNA sequence: TGTGCCAGCAGCTTAGTTGCGGGATGGTACGAGCAGTACTTC. Filled out from reference TRBV11-2 and TRBJ2-7, the complete variable domain reads EAGVAQSPRYKIIEKRQSVAFWCNPISGHATLYWYQQILGQGPKLLIQFQNNGVVDDSQLPKDRFSAERLKGVDSTLKIQPAKLEDSAVYLCASSLVAGWYEQYFGPGTRLTVT.

This chain's CDR3 is CSAKLTGYDEQFF. CDR3 coding DNA: TGCAGTGCTAAGCTTACAGGGTACGATGAGCAGTTCTTC. The chain is built from TRBV20-1 and TRBJ2-1; a weak D match, TRBD1 (6 bases). The CDR3 spans 13 residues. V was trimmed by 4 bases and J by 8 bases, leaving 15 bases between them. Germline CDR1 is DFQATT and CDR2 is SNEGSKA (reference sequence).

The rearrangement joins TRBV20-1 to TRBJ2-2, with 7 bases aligning to TRBD2. The CDR3 sequence is 14 residues long. V was clipped by 6 bases and J by 7 bases; unmatched bases: 11. Germline loops: CDR1 DFQATT, CDR2 SNEGSKA (reference sequence). CDR3 sequence (DNA): TGCAGTGCGCCCACTTTCCGGGGGGACGGGGAGCTGTTTTTT. Encoded protein: CSAPTFRGDGELFF.

This clonotype came up a few times. The V and J genes are TRBV15 and TRBJ2-1; 12 nucleotides line up with TRBD2. Germline CDR1 LNHNV, CDR2 YYDKDF (reference sequence). The trim removed 2 bases at V and 7 bases at J, leaving 3 bases unmatched. The CDR3 contains 15 residues. The CDR3 reads CATSRRLAGENEQFF. The DNA for the CDR3 is TGTGCCACCAGCAGAAGACTAGCGGGGGAAAATGAGCAGTTCTTC.

This chain joins TRBV25-1 and TRBJ2-4; either TRBD1 or TRBD2 may supply D (7 bases each). Per the germline V gene, CDR1 is MGHDK and CDR2 is SYGVNS. With 5 bases removed from V and 12 bases from J, the gap between germline ends came to 17 bases. The length of the CDR3 is 13 residues. CDR3 loop: CASSSPGGGPQYF. The CDR3 bases are TGTGCCAGCAGTTCCCCAGGGGGGGGTCCTCAGTACTTC.

This clonotype was picked up many times. V and J are TRBV6-1 and TRBJ2-3; D tentatively fits TRBD1 or TRBD2 (5 bases each). The V end was cut by 7 bases, the J end by 6 bases, with 14 bases between. Per germline, CDR1 MNHNS and CDR2 SASEGT. The CDR3 is made up of 13 amino acids. CDR3 protein: CASTRDPGDTQYF. DNA for the CDR3: TGTGCCAGCACCCGGGACCCGGGGGATACGCAGTATTTT.

This clonotype was recorded a few times. The rearrangement uses TRBV6-1 and TRBJ2-6; possibly TRBD1 or TRBD2 for D (5 bases each). Germline V CDR1 and CDR2: MNHNS, SASEGT. The CDR3 has 17 residues. V was trimmed by 7 bases and J by 0 bases, leaving 16 bases between them. This chain's CDR3 is CASTSRDGYSGANVLTF. CDR3 in DNA: TGTGCCAGCACCTCCCGGGACGGCTACTCTGGGGCCAACGTCCTGACTTTC.

This clonotype has just a few counts. V usage is TRBV6-5 and J usage is TRBJ2-7; 7 bases are shared with TRBD1. After removal of 0 bases from V and 3 bases from J, the junction contained 5 bases not matched to a gene. The germline V gene has CDR1 MNHEY and CDR2 SVGAGI. CDR3 length: 15 amino acids. The CDR3 loop is CASSYSNTGVYEQYF. The CDR3 coding sequence is TGTGCCAGCAGTTACTCGAATACAGGGGTCTACGAGCAGTACTTC.

This clonotype was picked up many times. This chain links TRBV4-3 with TRBJ2-7; D unclear. CDR1 LGHNA and CDR2 YSLEER come from the germline V gene. The CDR3 has 15 residues. The CDR3 DNA reads as TGCACCCGACACCCTCCTACGCCCTCCTCCTACGAGCAGTACTTC. This gives the protein CTRHPPTPSSYEQYF.

This clonotype was seen at least ten times. The rearrangement links TRBV4-2 to TRBJ1-5; D gene uncertain. CDR3 size: 14 residues. CDR1 LGHNA and CDR2 YNFKEQ come from the germline V gene. Trimming took off 0 bases at V and 6 bases at J, with 9 bases between the two ends. The CDR3 DNA sequence: TGTGCCAGCAGCCAAGATGCCATGGGTCAGCCCCAGCATTTT. It translates to CASSQDAMGQPQHF.

This chain uses TRBV7-6 with TRBJ2-3, with D possibly TRBD2 on 5 matching bases. Germline CDR1 reads SGHVS; CDR2 reads FNYEAQ. The V end was cut by 6 bases, the J end by 4 bases, with 20 bases between. The CDR3 covers 16 residues. In nucleotides, the CDR3 is TGTGCCAGCAGATCGGAACCCGATAGCGCGGCAGATACGCAGTATTTT. Residues: CASRSEPDSAADTQYF.

This clonotype was found a few times. The chain uses TRBV7-2 and TRBJ2-5; D is undetermined. Germline V gene sequence: CDR1 SGHTA, CDR2 FQGNSA. This CDR3 has 14 amino acids. V was shortened by 5 bases and J by 1 base, with 11 bases between the two germline ends. CDR3: CASSVDVVQETQYF. The DNA of the CDR3 is TGTGCCAGCAGCGTGGACGTCGTCCAAGAGACCCAGTACTTC.

The V call is TRBV4-2, the J call TRBJ2-7; D perhaps matches TRBD2 (6 bases). In germline, CDR1 is LGHNA, CDR2 YNFKEQ. The CDR3 is made up of 17 amino acids. Trimming pared 3 bases from V and 1 base from J, leaving 19 bases between. The CDR3 loop reads CASSHSGGAILSYEQYF. The CDR3 DNA sequence: TGTGCCAGCAGCCACTCCGGGGGAGCCATCTTATCCTACGAGCAGTACTTC.

This clonotype was seen repeatedly, ten times or more. V usage is TRBV12-3 or TRBV12-4 and J usage is TRBJ2-6, with D possibly matching TRBD2 (6 bases). V lost 7 bases, J lost 3 bases, and 10 bases lay in between. The CDR3 consists of 14 residues. This CDR3 reads CASTSGVGANVLTF. CDR3 nucleotide sequence: TGTGCCAGCACCTCGGGAGTTGGGGCCAACGTCCTGACTTTC.

This clonotype showed up just a few times. J is TRBJ1-2 and V is TRBV28, with 8 bases aligning to TRBD1. With 4 bases clipped from V and 4 bases from J, the junction kept 8 bases outside the gene matches. The germline V gene encodes CDR1 MDHEN and CDR2 SYDVKM. The CDR3 totals 15 residues. CDR3 amino acids: CASSSGQGSPYGYTF. CDR3 bases: TGTGCCAGCAGTTCAGGACAGGGCTCTCCCTATGGCTACACCTTC.

The CDR3 DNA reads TGTGCCAGCAGCTTGGGAGGGTTCCTTGGAAACACCATATATTTT. Translating gives CASSLGGFLGNTIYF. J is TRBJ1-3 and V is TRBV5-5; D gene ambiguous. V lost 0 bases and J lost 3, with 10 bases in between. This CDR3 comprises 15 residues. In germline, CDR1 is SGHKS, CDR2 YYEKEE (reference sequence).

This clonotype was seen ten or more times. The chain couples TRBV10-3 to TRBJ2-7; 9 bases agree with TRBD1. Germline V lookup: CDR1 ENHRY, CDR2 SYGVKD. The CDR3 is 13 amino acids. Unmatched junction bases numbered 4, after V lost 4 bases and J lost 6 bases. The DNA for the CDR3 is TGTGCCATCAGTGGGGACAGGGTGGGCGAGCAGTACTTC. Translation: CAISGDRVGEQYF.

This clonotype came up a few times. The J gene is TRBJ2-1, the V gene TRBV20-1, with unresolved D. Trimming removed 5 bases from V and 7 bases from J, with 9 bases in between. Looked up from germline, CDR1 is DFQATT and CDR2 is SNEGSKA (reference sequence). The CDR3 extends over 11 amino acids. The CDR3 bases are TGCAGTGCTTCCCTGGGGAATGAGCAGTTCTTC. Protein sequence: CSASLGNEQFF.

V usage is TRBV4-3 and J usage is TRBJ2-2; 7 bases map to TRBD1. Losses at the gene ends were 3 bases for V and 6 bases for J; bases not matched to a gene: 1. Germline V gene sequence: CDR1 LGHNA, CDR2 YSLEER. This CDR3 region has 13 residues. The CDR3: CASSQTGSGELFF. CDR3 DNA: TGCGCCAGCAGCCAGACAGGGTCCGGGGAGCTGTTTTTT.

The table lists this clonotype with a few counts. The rearrangement links TRBV6-5 to TRBJ2-7; TRBD2 aligns across 9 bases. The trim removed 2 bases at V and 2 bases at J, leaving 10 bases unmatched. Looked up from germline, CDR1 is MNHEY and CDR2 is SVGAGI. The CDR3 is made up of 17 amino acids. The CDR3 DNA sequence: TGTGCCAGCAGTTACCTTTCTAGCGGGAACCGGGCCTACGAGCAGTACTTC. Its translation: CASSYLSSGNRAYEQYF.

As concerns this clonotype: Without the conserved terminal phenylalanine or tryptophan, this CDR3 likely stems from a read error. CDR3 DNA: TGCGCCAGCAGCCAAGATCTGCTGGGACTTGGTTATGGCTACACCTTG. Protein product: CASSQDLLGLGYGYTL. The rearrangement joins TRBV4-3 to TRBJ1-2, with TRBD1 as a possible D gene (5 bases). CDR1 and CDR2 from the germline V gene are LGHNA and YSLEER. This CDR3 has 16 residues. V dropped 0 bases and J dropped 5 bases, with 16 bases sitting between them.

This clonotype was counted only a few times. The rearrangement uses TRBV7-2 and TRBJ2-5; 7 bases line up with TRBD1. This CDR3 has 15 amino acids. Unmatched junction bases numbered 7, after V lost 5 bases and J lost 1 base. CDR1 SGHTA and CDR2 FQGNSA come from the germline V gene. CDR3 bases: TGTGCCAGCAGCGCCCAGGACAGGCCCCAAGAGACCCAGTACTTC. The encoded protein is CASSAQDRPQETQYF.

This clonotype was recorded a few times. The chain has TRBV12-3 or TRBV12-4 and TRBJ1-1, with 9 bases identical to TRBD1. V trimming: 5 bases; J trimming: 6 bases; junction bases outside the gene matches: 7. The CDR3 length is 14 residues. CDR3: CASSRGQGEAEAFF. The CDR3 DNA follows: TGTGCCAGCAGTCGGGGACAGGGTGAGGCTGAAGCTTTCTTT.

Points on this clonotype: This may arise from a read error, as a much more abundant clone is one base away. The chain recombines TRBV6-5 with TRBJ2-7, with D uncertain. Germline V gene lookup returns CDR1 MNHEY and CDR2 SVGAGI. This CDR3 has 15 amino acids. The CDR3 sequence: CASSYGVGYSYDQYF. The CDR3 nucleotides are TGTGCCAGCAGTTACGGGGTCGGCTACTCCTACGACCAGTACTTC.

This clonotype was observed many times. V is TRBV20-1 and J is TRBJ1-2; D is undetermined. With 6 bases removed from V and 8 bases from J, the gap between germline ends came to 13 bases. Germline CDR1 DFQATT, CDR2 SNEGSKA (reference sequence). The CDR3 is made up of 11 amino acids. As DNA, the CDR3 is TGCAGTGCCCCCGAGGCTTGGGGCTACACCTTC. Its protein product is CSAPEAWGYTF.

The table lists this clonotype with many counts. The V and J genes are TRBV6-1 and TRBJ2-2, with TRBD1 matching over 9 bases. Germline V gene data show CDR1 as MNHNS and CDR2 as SASEGT. The CDR3 consists of 15 residues. Losses at the gene ends were 6 bases for V and 7 bases for J; bases not matched to a gene: 9. CDR3 nucleotide sequence: TGTGCCAGCAGCCGGGGACAGGGAAGGATCGGGGAGCTGTTTTTT. Protein product: CASSRGQGRIGELFF.

The chain recombines TRBV4-2 with TRBJ2-3, with 10 bases fitting TRBD2. CDR1 and CDR2 from the germline V gene are LGHNA and YNFKEQ. V shed 0 bases, J shed 5 bases, and the junction held 17 bases outside the gene matches. The CDR3 extends over 20 amino acids. The CDR3 loop reads CASSQDSVASGSFGRDTQYF. The DNA for the CDR3 is TGTGCCAGCAGCCAAGATTCAGTGGCTAGCGGGAGCTTCGGTAGAGATACGCAGTATTTT.